These 28 T cell receptor beta chains share one sample of origin, sequenced in a study of chemoradiotherapy in HPV16-positive cancers. The table came from immunoSEQ multiplex PCR; TCRdb's copy has only in-frame clones and leaves some out. The table records more than 5,000 clones, 85% of them present only once. The specimen comprised tumor tissue, sampled from a patient who underwent chemoradiotherapy. The receptors were gathered from a human donor with HPV-associated anogenital cancer.

The rearrangement uses TRBV7-8 and TRBJ1-5, with 7 bases aligning to TRBD1. Looked up from germline, CDR1 is SGHVS and CDR2 is FQNEAQ. CDR3 size: 14 residues. V gave up 7 bases and J gave up 3 bases; unmatched junction bases: 6. The CDR3 coding sequence is TGTGCCAGCACCGTAGGGACAGACAATCAGCCCCAGCATTTT. This sequence encodes CASTVGTDNQPQHF.

The genes are TRBV27 and TRBJ1-5; D unclear. V shed 3 bases and J shed 11 bases, with 14 bases lying between them. The germline gives CDR1 MNHEY, CDR2 SMNVEV (reference sequence). The CDR3 is 13 residues long. CDR3: CASSFGRGRAQHF. CDR3 nucleotide sequence: TGTGCCAGCAGTTTCGGACGGGGAAGAGCCCAGCATTTT.

Judged by abundance, this clone is large. The chain joins TRBV29-1 to TRBJ1-2; 9 nucleotides agree with TRBD1. CDR3 length equals 13 residues. CDR1 is SQVTM and CDR2 is ANQGSEA in the germline V gene. V was clipped by 6 bases and J by 7 bases; unmatched bases: 9. CDR3 residues: CSVGSQGAGGYTF. The CDR3 DNA sequence: TGCAGCGTCGGGTCACAGGGGGCCGGTGGCTACACCTTC. Full variable domain (remainder filled in from reference TRBV29-1 and TRBJ1-2): SAVISQKPSRDICQRGTSLTIQCQVDSQVTMMFWYRQQPGQSLTLIATANQGSEATYESGFVIDKFPISRPNLTFSTLTVSNMSPEDSSIYLCSVGSQGAGGYTFGSGTRLTVV.

V is TRBV6-4 and J is TRBJ2-1, with D unclear. V shed 6 bases and J shed 6 bases, with 18 bases lying between them. There are 15 residues in the CDR3. The germline gives CDR1 MRHNA, CDR2 SNTAGT. CDR3 in amino acids: CASSPVGSEANEQFF. CDR3 in DNA: TGTGCCAGCAGCCCTGTCGGGTCCGAAGCCAATGAGCAGTTCTTC.

This clone has just one count. The V gene is TRBV19, the J gene TRBJ2-2, with D unclear. The germline V gene has CDR1 LNHDA and CDR2 SQIVND (reference sequence). Trimming left V 7 bases short and J 1 base short, with 10 bases between. CDR3 size: 14 residues. The CDR3 bases are TGTGCCAGTACCCCGACTCTGAACACCGGGGAGCTGTTTTTT. Translation gives CASTPTLNTGELFF.

The chain couples TRBV11-3 to TRBJ2-3, with D maybe TRBD2 (6 bases). V lost 1 base, J lost 9 bases, and 11 bases lay in between. There are 13 residues in the CDR3. Germline V gene lookup returns CDR1 SGHNT and CDR2 YENEEA. CDR3 DNA: TGTGCCAGCAGCTTAGGCGGGGCAGTGACGCAGTATTTT. It codes for CASSLGGAVTQYF.

The V call is TRBV30, the J call TRBJ1-2; possible D gene TRBD1, 5 bases. V dropped 2 bases and J dropped 5 bases, with 12 bases sitting between them. Germline-derived CDR1 and CDR2 are GTSNPN and SVGIG (reference sequence). The CDR3 has 13 residues. The CDR3 region is CAWSQLTGYGYTF. Here the CDR3 DNA reads TGTGCCTGGAGTCAGCTTACAGGATATGGCTACACCTTC.

The chain uses TRBV7-3 and TRBJ2-3, with TRBD2 matching over 8 bases. CDR1 and CDR2 from the germline V gene are SGHTA and FQGTGA. The CDR3 covers 18 residues. Trimming removed 2 bases from V and 5 bases from J; junction bases left unmatched: 15. The CDR3 protein is CASSLLPIMSGGEDTQYF. CDR3 DNA sequence: TGTGCCAGCAGCTTATTGCCCATTATGAGCGGGGGTGAAGATACGCAGTATTTT.

This clone has only one observation. The genes are TRBV5-5 and TRBJ2-3, with unresolved D. The V end lost 2 bases, the J end lost 0 bases, and 7 bases lay between the germline ends. Germline-derived CDR1 and CDR2 are SGHKS and YYEKEE (reference sequence). The CDR3 spans 14 residues. This chain's CDR3 is CASSLQLSTDTQYF. CDR3 nucleotide sequence: TGTGCCAGCAGCTTACAGCTTAGCACAGATACGCAGTATTTT.

The chain joins TRBV5-6 to TRBJ1-2; D is ambiguous. The germline gives CDR1 SGHDT, CDR2 YYEEEE. The CDR3 runs 14 residues. V lost 4 bases and J lost 4, with 14 bases in between. The CDR3 DNA follows: TGTGCCAGCAGCACCGGTTCCTCGGGCTATGGCTACACCTTC. It yields the protein CASSTGSSGYGYTF.

The CDR3 nucleotides read TGTGCCAGCAGCATCCATCTAACAGGGTATGAGCAGTTCTTC. This sequence encodes CASSIHLTGYEQFF. The chain is built from TRBV9 and TRBJ2-1; possibly TRBD1 for D (6 bases). Germline CDR1 reads SGDLS; CDR2 reads YYNGEE. This CDR3 has 14 residues. V lost 4 bases and J lost 8, with 16 bases in between. The whole variable domain, filled in from reference TRBV9 and TRBJ2-1, reads DSGVTQTPKHLITATGQRVTLRCSPRSGDLSVYWYQQSLDQGLQFLIQYYNGEERAKGNILERFSAQQFPDLHSELNLSSLELGDSALYFCASSIHLTGYEQFFGPGTRLTVL.

V usage is TRBV4-2 and J usage is TRBJ2-2; weak D call: TRBD2 (6 bases). V lost 3 bases and J 3 bases, leaving 11 bases between the germline ends. The CDR3 consists of 15 residues. The germline V gene encodes CDR1 LGHNA and CDR2 YNFKEQ. The DNA for the CDR3 is TGTGCCAGCAGCCAGGCGGAGCGGGACACCGGGGAGCTGTTTTTT. Residues: CASSQAERDTGELFF.

The chain uses TRBV7-9 and TRBJ2-5; no clear D gene. Germline loops: CDR1 SEHNR, CDR2 FQNEAQ (reference sequence). Trimming took off 8 bases at V and 2 bases at J, with 15 bases between the two ends. The CDR3 spans 14 residues. The DNA of the CDR3 is TGTGCCAGCGGTAAAAGGACCGGACAAGAGACCCAGTACTTC. Protein product: CASGKRTGQETQYF. Together with reference TRBV7-9 and TRBJ2-5, the CDR3 gives the full variable domain: DTGVSQNPRHKITKRGQNVTFRCDPISEHNRLYWYRQTLGQGPEFLTYFQNEAQLEKSRLLSDRFSAERPKGSFSTLEIQRTEQGDSAMYLCASGKRTGQETQYFGPGTRLLVL.

This clone counts as large. Written as DNA, the CDR3 is TGCGCCAGCAGCCAAATGCCGTCAGACGGGACCCAGTACTTC. Its translation: CASSQMPSDGTQYF. This rearrangement joins TRBV4-1 to TRBJ2-5; unclear D gene. The CDR3 extends over 14 amino acids. V dropped 2 bases and J dropped 7 bases, with 14 bases sitting between them. Germline lookup yields CDR1 MGHRA and CDR2 YSYEKL.

The CDR3 DNA is TGTGCCAGCAGCGTAGAGGGACTTTTTAATTCACCCCTCCACTTT. It codes for CASSVEGLFNSPLHF. The chain is built from TRBV9 and TRBJ1-6; TRBD1 is a possible D gene (5 bases). Between the trimmed V and J ends, which lost 0 bases and 6 bases, there was a span of 10 bases. The CDR3 length is 15 residues. CDR1 is SGDLS and CDR2 is YYNGEE in the germline V gene.

This chain links TRBV5-1 with TRBJ1-6, with D possibly matching TRBD1 (6 bases). The V end was cut by 4 bases, the J end by 5 bases, with 16 bases between. CDR3 length: 16 residues. The germline gives CDR1 SGHRS, CDR2 YFSETQ. In DNA, the CDR3 is TGCGCCAGCAGCCGGGGGGGGGCCAGGGATAATTCACCCCTCCACTTT. Encoded protein: CASSRGGARDNSPLHF.

This rearrangement joins TRBV11-2 to TRBJ1-2; TRBD1 agrees at 8 bases. The CDR3 spans 14 residues. V lost 2 bases and J lost 8; bases outside the gene matches: 7. The germline CDR1 and CDR2 sequences are SGHAT and FQNNGV. The CDR3 region has the DNA TGTGCCAGCAGCTTATATGGCAGGGGGCAAGGCTACACCTTC. This sequence encodes CASSLYGRGQGYTF.

The chain employs TRBV5-1 and TRBJ2-5; D gene unclear. The CDR3 runs to 14 residues. Germline V gives CDR1 SGHRS, CDR2 YFSETQ. The V and J ends lost 3 bases and 2 bases respectively, with 11 bases between them. The CDR3 protein is CASSSSGLQETQYF. DNA for the CDR3: TGCGCCAGCAGCTCGTCAGGCCTTCAAGAGACCCAGTACTTC.

The sample holds one count of this clone. The chain uses TRBV7-6 and TRBJ2-1; 7 bases map to TRBD2. Looked up from germline, CDR1 is SGHVS and CDR2 is FNYEAQ. This CDR3 comprises 15 residues. The J segment lost 8 bases and the V segment lost 1 base, leaving 8 bases of the junction unmatched. Written as DNA, the CDR3 is TGTGCCAGCAGCTTAGGGGGGAGGGGTCGCGATGAGCAGTTCTTC. As protein: CASSLGGRGRDEQFF.

The CDR3 nucleotides are TGTGCCAGTAGTACGCAGAGCTCCTACAATGAGCAGTTCTTC. Translated, it gives CASSTQSSYNEQFF. This chain joins TRBV19 and TRBJ2-1; D is undetermined. This CDR3 comprises 14 residues. V was trimmed by 4 bases and J by 0 bases, leaving 7 bases between them. Germline assignment: CDR1 LNHDA and CDR2 SQIVND (reference sequence).

The CDR3 is CASSFSSPQETQYF. The DNA of the CDR3 is TGTGCCAGCAGCTTCTCGAGCCCCCAAGAGACCCAGTACTTC. V usage is TRBV5-4 and J usage is TRBJ2-5; D unclear. Germline CDR1 and CDR2: SGHNT and YYREEE (reference sequence). The CDR3 spans 14 residues. V gave up 2 bases and J gave up 1 base, with 9 bases separating them.

The chain joins TRBV5-1 to TRBJ1-1; tentative D call: TRBD1 (5 bases). The CDR3 is 14 residues long. Trimming removed 7 bases from V and 0 bases from J, with 13 bases in between. The germline V gene encodes CDR1 SGHRS and CDR2 YFSETQ. CDR3 residues: CASSGTGVNTEAFF. The DNA of the CDR3 is TGCGCCAGCTCTGGGACGGGGGTGAACACTGAAGCTTTCTTT.

The table lists this clone with a few counts. The chain combines TRBV13 with TRBJ2-6; 8 bases match TRBD1. The germline V gene has CDR1 PRHDT and CDR2 FYEKMQ (reference sequence). This CDR3 comprises 17 residues. Trimming cost V 0 bases and J 2 bases; bases outside gene matches: 3. The chain's CDR3 is CASSLGQGATGANVLTF. CDR3 sequence (DNA): TGTGCCAGCAGCTTAGGTCAGGGGGCGACTGGGGCCAACGTCCTGACTTTC.

CDR3 region: CASSEEQGRETQYF. The CDR3 bases are TGTGCCAGCAGTGAAGAGCAGGGTCGGGAGACCCAGTACTTC. The chain carries TRBV6-1 and TRBJ2-5; D is perhaps TRBD1 (5 bases). The CDR3 runs to 14 residues. With 1 base removed from V and 5 bases from J, the gap between germline ends came to 11 bases. Germline-derived CDR1 and CDR2 are MNHNS and SASEGT.

The V call is TRBV11-1, the J call TRBJ2-1, with 8 bases lining up with TRBD2. Germline assignment: CDR1 SGHAT and CDR2 FQDESV (reference sequence). CDR3 length: 13 amino acids. The trim removed 4 bases at V and 15 bases at J, leaving 11 bases unmatched. DNA of the CDR3: TGTGCCAGCAGCTCGTTTACTAGCGGTGTGGTGTTCTTC. Its protein is CASSSFTSGVVFF.

V is TRBV27 and J is TRBJ1-2; TRBD1 is a possible D gene (6 bases). Germline assignment: CDR1 MNHEY and CDR2 SMNVEV (reference sequence). This CDR3 region has 14 residues. The V end lost 6 bases, the J end lost 5 bases, and 16 bases lay between the germline ends. The DNA of the CDR3 is TGTGCCAGCAGCCCTACTTGGACAGATTATGGCTACACCTTC. It is translated as CASSPTWTDYGYTF.

This CDR3 is CASSFPGQGAFF. CDR3 bases: TGTGCCAGCAGTTTCCCGGGACAGGGGGCTTTCTTT. This chain connects TRBV6-1 to TRBJ1-1, with 10 bases matching TRBD1. Trimming cost V 5 bases and J 11 bases; bases outside gene matches: 5. The CDR3 spans 12 residues. The germline CDR1 and CDR2 sequences are MNHNS and SASEGT.

The V gene is TRBV7-2, the J gene TRBJ2-2; D is perhaps TRBD2 (6 bases). Germline CDR1 reads SGHTA; CDR2 reads FQGNSA. The CDR3 totals 16 residues. V lost 3 bases and J lost 3, with 14 bases in between. This CDR3 reads CASSLRGGQHTGELFF. The CDR3 DNA follows: TGTGCCAGCAGCTTGCGGGGAGGCCAACACACCGGGGAGCTGTTTTTT.